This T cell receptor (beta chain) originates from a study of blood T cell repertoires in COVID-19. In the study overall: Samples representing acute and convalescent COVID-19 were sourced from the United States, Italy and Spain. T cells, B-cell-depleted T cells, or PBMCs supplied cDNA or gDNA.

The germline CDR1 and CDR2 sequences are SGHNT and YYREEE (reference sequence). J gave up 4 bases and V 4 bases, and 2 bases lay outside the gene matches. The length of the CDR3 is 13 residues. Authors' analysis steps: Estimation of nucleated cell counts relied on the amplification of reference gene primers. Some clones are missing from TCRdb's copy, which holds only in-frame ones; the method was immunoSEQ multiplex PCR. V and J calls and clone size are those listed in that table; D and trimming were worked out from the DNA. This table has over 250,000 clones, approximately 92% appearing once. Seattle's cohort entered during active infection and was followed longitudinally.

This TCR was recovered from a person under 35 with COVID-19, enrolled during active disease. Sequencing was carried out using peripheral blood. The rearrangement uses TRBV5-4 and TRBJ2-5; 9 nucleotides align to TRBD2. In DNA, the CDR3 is TGTGCCAGCAGCAGGGGACTAGCAGAGACCCAGTACTTC. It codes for CASSRGLAETQYF. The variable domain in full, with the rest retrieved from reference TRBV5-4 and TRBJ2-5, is ETGVTQSPTHLIKTRGQQVTLRCSSQSGHNTVSWYQQALGQGPQFIFQYYREEENGRGNFPPRFSGLQFPNYSSELNVNALELDDSALYLCASSRGLAETQYFGPGTRLLVL.